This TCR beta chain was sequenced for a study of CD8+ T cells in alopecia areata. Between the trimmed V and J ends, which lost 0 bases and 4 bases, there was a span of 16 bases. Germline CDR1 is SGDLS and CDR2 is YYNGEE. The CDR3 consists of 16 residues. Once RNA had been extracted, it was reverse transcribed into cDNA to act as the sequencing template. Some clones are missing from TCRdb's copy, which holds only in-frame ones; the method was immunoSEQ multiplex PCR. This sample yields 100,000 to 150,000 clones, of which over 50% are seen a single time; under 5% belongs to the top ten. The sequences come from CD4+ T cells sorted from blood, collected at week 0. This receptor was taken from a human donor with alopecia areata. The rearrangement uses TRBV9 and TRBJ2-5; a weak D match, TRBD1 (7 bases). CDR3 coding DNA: TGTGCCAGCAGCGTAGCCCCGACAGGGAGGAGAGAGACCCAGTACTTC. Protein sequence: CASSVAPTGRRETQYF.